Below are 2 T cell receptor beta chains sequenced from a single sample in a study of identical twins. A single record per CDR3 protein comes from TCRdb applying MiXCR to the 5' RACE reads. The table has a few hundred thousand distinct CDR3 sequences, 7% to 9.5% seen once; the top ten hold roughly 8.9%. The sample comprised naive T cells sorted from blood. The receptors were gathered from a woman aged 45-65 years in good health.

This clonotype was seen more than once but under ten times. The genes are TRBV10-1 and TRBJ2-1, with D possibly being TRBD2 (6 bases). This CDR3 is 15 amino acids long. The V and J ends lost 3 bases and 8 bases respectively, with 17 bases between them. Germline values: CDR1 WNHNN, CDR2 SYGVQD (reference sequence). This CDR3 reads CASSEGGRPVDEQFF. In DNA, the CDR3 is TGCGCCAGCAGTGAAGGAGGGAGGCCCGTCGATGAGCAGTTCTTC.

This clonotype was counted at least ten times. This chain connects TRBV29-1 to TRBJ1-2; D not resolved. The CDR3 is made up of 13 amino acids. CDR1 SQVTM and CDR2 ANQGSEA come from the germline V gene. Trimming cost V 7 bases and J 8 bases, with 20 bases left between them. The CDR3 coding sequence is TGCAGCGCCGCAGAGGGCCCTAGTGGGGGCTACACCTTC. This codes for CSAAEGPSGGYTF.